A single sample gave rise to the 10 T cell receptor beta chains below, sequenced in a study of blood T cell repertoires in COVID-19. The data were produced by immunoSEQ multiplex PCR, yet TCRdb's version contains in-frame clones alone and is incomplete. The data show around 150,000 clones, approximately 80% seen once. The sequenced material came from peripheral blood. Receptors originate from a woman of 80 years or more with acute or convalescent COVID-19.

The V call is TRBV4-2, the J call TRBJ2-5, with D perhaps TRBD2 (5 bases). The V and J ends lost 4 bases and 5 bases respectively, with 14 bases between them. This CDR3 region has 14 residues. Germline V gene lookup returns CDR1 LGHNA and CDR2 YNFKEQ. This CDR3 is CASSPLGGRETQYF. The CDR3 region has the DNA TGTGCCAGCAGCCCCCTCGGAGGCCGGGAGACCCAGTACTTC.

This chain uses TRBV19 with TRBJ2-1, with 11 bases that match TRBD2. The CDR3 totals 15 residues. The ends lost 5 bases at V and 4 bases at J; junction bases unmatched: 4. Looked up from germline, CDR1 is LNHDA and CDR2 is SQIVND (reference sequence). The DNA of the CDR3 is TGTGCCAGTAGTGAACGGACTAGCGGGTACAATGAGCAGTTCTTC. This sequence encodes CASSERTSGYNEQFF.

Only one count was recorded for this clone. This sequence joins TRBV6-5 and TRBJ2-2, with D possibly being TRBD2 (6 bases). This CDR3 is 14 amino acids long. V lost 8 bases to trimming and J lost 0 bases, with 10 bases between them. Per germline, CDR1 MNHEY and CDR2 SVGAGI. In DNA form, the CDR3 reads TGTGCCAGCGCGGGGCAGCCGAACACCGGGGAGCTGTTTTTT. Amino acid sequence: CASAGQPNTGELFF.

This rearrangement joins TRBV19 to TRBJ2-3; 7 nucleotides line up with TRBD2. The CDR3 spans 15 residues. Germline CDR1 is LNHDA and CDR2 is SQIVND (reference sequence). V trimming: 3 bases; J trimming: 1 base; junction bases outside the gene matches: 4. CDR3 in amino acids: CASSISGYGTDTQYF. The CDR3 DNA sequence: TGTGCCAGTAGTATTAGCGGGTACGGCACAGATACGCAGTATTTT.

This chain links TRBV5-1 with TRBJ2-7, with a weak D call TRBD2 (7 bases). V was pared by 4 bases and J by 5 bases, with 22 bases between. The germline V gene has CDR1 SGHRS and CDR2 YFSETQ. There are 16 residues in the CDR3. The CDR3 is CASSLLGGAVVNEQYF. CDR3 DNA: TGCGCCAGCAGCCTCCTTGGGGGGGCGGTGGTCAACGAGCAGTACTTC. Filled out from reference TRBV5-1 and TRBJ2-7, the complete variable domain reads KAGVTQTPRYLIKTRGQQVTLSCSPISGHRSVSWYQQTPGQGLQFLFEYFSETQRNKGNFPGRFSGRQFSNSRSEMNVSTLELGDSALYLCASSLLGGAVVNEQYFGPGTRLTVT.

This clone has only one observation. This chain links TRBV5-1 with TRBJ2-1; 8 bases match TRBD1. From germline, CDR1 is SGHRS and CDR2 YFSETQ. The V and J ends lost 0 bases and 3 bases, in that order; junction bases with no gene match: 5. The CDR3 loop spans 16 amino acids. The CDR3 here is CASSLEQGVIYNEQFF. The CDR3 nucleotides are TGCGCCAGCAGCTTGGAACAGGGGGTTATCTACAATGAGCAGTTCTTC.

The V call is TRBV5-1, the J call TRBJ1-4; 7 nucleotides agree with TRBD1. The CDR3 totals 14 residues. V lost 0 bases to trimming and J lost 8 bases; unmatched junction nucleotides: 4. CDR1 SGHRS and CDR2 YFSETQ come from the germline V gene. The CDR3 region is CASSLETGREKLFF. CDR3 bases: TGCGCCAGCAGCTTGGAGACAGGGAGGGAAAAACTGTTTTTT.

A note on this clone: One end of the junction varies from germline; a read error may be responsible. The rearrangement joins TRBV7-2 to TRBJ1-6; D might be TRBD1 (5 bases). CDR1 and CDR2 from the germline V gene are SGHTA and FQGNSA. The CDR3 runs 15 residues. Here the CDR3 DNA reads TGTGCCAGCAGCTTACAGTCAGGGTATACTTCACCCCTCCACTTT. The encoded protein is CASSLQSGYTSPLHF.

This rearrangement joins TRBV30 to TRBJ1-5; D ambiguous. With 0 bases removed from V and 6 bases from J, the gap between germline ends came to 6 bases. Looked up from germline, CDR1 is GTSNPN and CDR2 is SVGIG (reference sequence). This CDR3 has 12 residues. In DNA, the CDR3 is TGTGCCTGGAGTGTACAGAGTCAGCCCCAGCATTTT. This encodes CAWSVQSQPQHF.

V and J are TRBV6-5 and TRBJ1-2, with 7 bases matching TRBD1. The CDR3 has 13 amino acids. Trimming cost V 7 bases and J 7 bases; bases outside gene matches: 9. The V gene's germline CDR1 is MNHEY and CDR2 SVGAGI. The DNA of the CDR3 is TGTGCCAGCACCCGCAAGGGGGCGGGTGGCTACACCTTC. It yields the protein CASTRKGAGGYTF.